This T cell receptor (beta chain) is from a study of T cells in Graves' hyperthyroidism and ophthalmopathy. RNA transcripts were the template for amplifying TCR beta CDR3 regions. The HTBI set primed first-round TCR CDR3 RT-PCR. TCRdb redid the calling of the multiplex PCR reads with MiXCR, one entry per CDR3 protein. The top ten hold 7% to 7.5% of the sample, which has 600,000 to 700,000 distinct CDR3 sequences, 45% seen once. The study, taken as a whole, reports: Appearing also in blood were most of the thyroid clonotypes expanded above 0.001. Ophthalmopathy was told apart from stable hyperthyroidism by a 13 V-J model.

Of note for this clonotype: What it binds is not known.

This sequence originates from an adult man with Graves' disease, either hyperthyroidism or ophthalmopathy (not recorded which). Sequenced material: peripheral blood or thyroid tissue (not recorded which).

The CDR3: CASSLDDRGRGYTF. The CDR3, as DNA: TGTGCCAGCAGCTTAGATGACAGGGGGAGAGGCTACACCTTC. The V gene is TRBV11-2, the J gene TRBJ1-2; 9 bases are shared with TRBD1. The CDR3 is 14 residues long. V gave up 0 bases and J gave up 8 bases; unmatched junction bases: 4. Germline CDR1 and CDR2: SGHAT and FQNNGV.